This T cell receptor beta chain stems from a study of neurological immune-mediated disorders. CDR3 length: 15 residues. CDR1 is SGHRS and CDR2 is YFSETQ in the germline V gene. Trimming shortened V by 2 bases and J by 0 bases, and 8 bases separated the two germline ends. The table lists this clonotype with many counts. A much larger clonotype is one base distant, so this may be a read error. MiXCR, applied by TCRdb to the 5' RACE reads, yields one record per CDR3 protein. The sample consists of under 60,000 distinct CDR3 sequences, roughly 25% of them appearing once. This clonotype originated in a woman aged 65 to 85 in good health. This chain joins TRBV5-1 and TRBJ1-4; no reliable D call. The sample taken for sequencing was PBMCs. The CDR3 DNA follows: TGCGCCAGCAGCTTTCTTGGGACAACTAATGAAAAACTGTTTTTT. Translating gives CASSFLGTTNEKLFF.